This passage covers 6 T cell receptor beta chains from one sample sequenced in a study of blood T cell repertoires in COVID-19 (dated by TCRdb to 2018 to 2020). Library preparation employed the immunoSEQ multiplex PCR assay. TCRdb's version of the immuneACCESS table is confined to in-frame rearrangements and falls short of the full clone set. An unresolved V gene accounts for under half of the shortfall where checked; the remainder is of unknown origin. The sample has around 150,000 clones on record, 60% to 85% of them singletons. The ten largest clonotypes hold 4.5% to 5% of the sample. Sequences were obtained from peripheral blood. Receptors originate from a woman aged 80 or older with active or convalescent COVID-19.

The CDR3 coding sequence is TGCGCCAGCCACCAGCGGGACTCCTACGAGCAGTACTTC. Amino acid sequence: CASHQRDSYEQYF. This chain connects TRBV5-1 to TRBJ2-7; 7 nucleotides line up with TRBD2. From germline, CDR1 is SGHRS and CDR2 YFSETQ. The CDR3 has 13 amino acids. V lost 7 bases, J lost 0 bases, and 4 bases stayed unmatched.

In DNA form, the CDR3 reads TGTGCCAGCAGCTTGACTAGCGGGGGGGCTCGGGAGCAGTTCTTC. This sequence encodes CASSLTSGGAREQFF. V gene TRBV4-2 combines with J gene TRBJ2-1; TRBD2 matches at 14 bases. Germline loops: CDR1 LGHNA, CDR2 YNFKEQ. The junction had 7 bases not matched to a gene; V was cut back by 5 bases and J by 10 bases. The length of the CDR3 is 15 residues.

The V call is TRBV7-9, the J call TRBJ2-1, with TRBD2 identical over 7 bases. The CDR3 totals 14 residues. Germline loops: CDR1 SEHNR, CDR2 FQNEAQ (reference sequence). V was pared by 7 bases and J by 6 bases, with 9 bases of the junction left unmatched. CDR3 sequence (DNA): TGTGCCAGCATGACGGGGGGTTCCCTCAATGAGCAGTTCTTC. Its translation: CASMTGGSLNEQFF.

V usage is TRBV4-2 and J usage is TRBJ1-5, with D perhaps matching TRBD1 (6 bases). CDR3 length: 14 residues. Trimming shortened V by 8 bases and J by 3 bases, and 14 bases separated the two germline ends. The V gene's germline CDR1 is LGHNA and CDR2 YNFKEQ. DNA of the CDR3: TGTGCCAGCCGCCGGACAGAGTTCAATCAGCCCCAGCATTTT. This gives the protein CASRRTEFNQPQHF.

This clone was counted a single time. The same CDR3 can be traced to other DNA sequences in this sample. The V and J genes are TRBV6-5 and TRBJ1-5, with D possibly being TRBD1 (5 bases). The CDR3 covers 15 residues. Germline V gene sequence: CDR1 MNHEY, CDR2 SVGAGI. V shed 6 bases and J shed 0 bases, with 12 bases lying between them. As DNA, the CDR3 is TGTGCCAGCAGAAGGGGCCAAAATAGCAATCAGCCCCAGCATTTT. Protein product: CASRRGQNSNQPQHF.

The CDR3 nucleotides read TGTGCCAGCAGCTTAGCTGGGGCAGGGACAGATACGCAGTATTTT. It yields the protein CASSLAGAGTDTQYF. The chain links TRBV11-2 to TRBJ2-3, with a possible D match to TRBD1 (5 bases). The germline CDR1 and CDR2 sequences are SGHAT and FQNNGV. V was shortened by 1 base and J by 3 bases, with 11 bases between the two germline ends. The CDR3 runs to 15 residues.